The source of this T cell receptor beta chain is a study of response to subunit inactivated influenza vaccine. Trimming cost V 6 bases and J 0 bases, with 18 bases left between them. The CDR3 runs to 16 residues. In germline, CDR1 is SQVTM, CDR2 ANQGSEA. A few counts support this clonotype. Each CDR3 protein is one row after TCRdb ran MiXCR on the RT-PCR reads. Of hundreds of thousands of distinct CDR3 sequences in the sample, less than 15% are singletons; the top ten hold roughly 7.6%. The chain links TRBV29-1 to TRBJ2-4; the D gene could be TRBD1 or TRBD2 (7 bases each). The sequences come from PBMCs from blood, collected 14 days before vaccination. The source of this sequence is a man aged 50 or older who received an inactivated influenza vaccine. CDR3 protein: CSVVPGGGLAKNIQYF. The CDR3 nucleotides are TGCAGCGTAGTTCCAGGGGGGGGACTAGCCAAAAACATTCAGTACTTC.